The 25 T cell receptor beta chains below all came from one sample that was sequenced in a study of PD-L1 blockade in urothelial cancer. The assay was immunoSEQ multiplex PCR, and TCRdb's table has in-frame clones only and misses some. The profile covers some 25,000 clones, with about four fifths appearing a single time and roughly 9.1% taken by the ten largest. The starting material was PBMCs, obtained around atezolizumab (anti-PD-L1) treatment. The receptors come from a man between 65 and 85 years old with urothelial cancer.

The chain carries TRBV19 and TRBJ1-2, with D possibly being TRBD1 (5 bases). The CDR3 contains 17 residues. V lost 1 base, J lost 2 bases, and 17 bases lay in between. CDR1 is LNHDA, CDR2 SQIVND, per germline (reference sequence). CDR3 sequence reads: CASSIGPQEEGNYGYTF. In DNA, the CDR3 is TGTGCCAGTAGTATAGGACCTCAGGAGGAGGGGAACTATGGCTACACCTTC.

This chain joins TRBV5-8 and TRBJ1-3; TRBD1 might be the D (5 bases). Germline lookup yields CDR1 SGHTS and CDR2 YDEGEE. This CDR3 has 15 residues. Trimming took 0 bases from V and 2 from J, leaving 9 bases between them. The CDR3 region is CASSLGTGAGNTIYF. The CDR3 DNA is TGTGCCAGCAGCTTGGGTACGGGGGCTGGAAACACCATATATTTT.

This clone showed up just once. This chain connects TRBV27 to TRBJ2-1; TRBD2 matches 7 bases. Germline CDR1 is MNHEY and CDR2 is SMNVEV (reference sequence). V dropped 7 bases and J dropped 4; count of bases not matched to a gene: 13. The CDR3 runs to 16 residues. In DNA, the CDR3 is TGTGCCAGCATCCCCATAGTGGGAGGGAGTTACAATGAGCAGTTCTTC. It encodes CASIPIVGGSYNEQFF.

This chain's CDR3 is CASTMGQGPEAFF. DNA of the CDR3: TGTGCCAGCACCATGGGACAGGGACCTGAAGCTTTCTTT. The chain links TRBV5-4 to TRBJ1-1; TRBD1 agrees at 9 bases. Unmatched junction bases numbered 6, after V lost 6 bases and J lost 6 bases. CDR1 is SGHNT, CDR2 YYREEE, per germline (reference sequence). The CDR3 is made up of 13 amino acids. Looking up the rest from reference TRBV5-4 and TRBJ1-1 gives the full variable domain: ETGVTQSPTHLIKTRGQQVTLRCSSQSGHNTVSWYQQALGQGPQFIFQYYREEENGRGNFPPRFSGLQFPNYSSELNVNALELDDSALYLCASTMGQGPEAFFGQGTRLTVV.

The gene calls are TRBV19 and TRBJ2-7, with 7 bases matching TRBD1. Unmatched junction bases numbered 12, after V lost 10 bases and J lost 6 bases. Germline CDR1 LNHDA, CDR2 SQIVND (reference sequence). The CDR3 totals 13 residues. The CDR3 nucleotides read TGTGCCACCTCCCAGGGACAGCTAGGCGAGCAGTACTTC. As protein: CATSQGQLGEQYF.

The chain links TRBV10-3 to TRBJ2-5, with TRBD1 identical over 8 bases. Germline V gene lookup returns CDR1 ENHRY and CDR2 SYGVKD. J lost 5 bases, V lost 1 base, and 15 bases had no gene match. CDR3 length: 18 residues. The CDR3: CAISEYSKATGVGETQYF. The CDR3 nucleotides read TGTGCCATCAGTGAGTATTCGAAAGCGACAGGGGTCGGCGAGACCCAGTACTTC.

This CDR3 reads CAWSVRPGKRLRQENTEAFF. In nucleotides, the CDR3 is TGTGCCTGGAGTGTCCGGCCAGGGAAACGACTTCGGCAGGAGAACACTGAAGCTTTCTTT. The V and J genes are TRBV30 and TRBJ1-1, with a possible D match to TRBD1 (5 bases). In germline, CDR1 is GTSNPN, CDR2 SVGIG (reference sequence). V lost 0 bases and J 1 base, leaving 27 bases between the germline ends. The CDR3 contains 20 residues.

This chain connects TRBV19 to TRBJ1-5, with D unresolved. Trimming left V 2 bases short and J 7 bases short, with 12 bases between. Germline CDR1 LNHDA, CDR2 SQIVND (reference sequence). The CDR3 has 14 residues. CDR3 nucleotide sequence: TGTGCCAGTAGTATATCGTCCAGGAACCAGCCCCAGCATTTT. Protein sequence: CASSISSRNQPQHF.

This clone was observed a few times. This chain joins TRBV7-9 and TRBJ2-5; weak D call: TRBD1 (7 bases). Germline-derived CDR1 and CDR2 are SEHNR and FQNEAQ (reference sequence). This CDR3 is built from 16 residues. Trimming stripped 5 bases from V and 5 bases from J, with 21 bases between. Written as DNA, the CDR3 is TGTGCCAGCAGCCCAGAGGGGGGACAGAGGGGGGAGACCCAGTACTTC. Its translation is CASSPEGGQRGETQYF. Combining the CDR3 with reference TRBV7-9 and TRBJ2-5 gives the whole variable domain DTGVSQNPRHKITKRGQNVTFRCDPISEHNRLYWYRQTLGQGPEFLTYFQNEAQLEKSRLLSDRFSAERPKGSFSTLEIQRTEQGDSAMYLCASSPEGGQRGETQYFGPGTRLLVL.

CDR3 DNA: TGTGCCAGTAGTACCCACAGGGGGACCGAGTACTTC. This codes for CASSTHRGTEYF. This rearrangement joins TRBV19 to TRBJ2-7, with 8 bases lining up with TRBD1. CDR1 is LNHDA, CDR2 SQIVND, per germline (reference sequence). V lost 4 bases to trimming and J lost 11 bases; unmatched junction nucleotides: 7. The length of the CDR3 is 12 residues.

V is TRBV5-4 and J is TRBJ1-3; D gene uncertain. Trimming shortened V by 3 bases and J by 0 bases, and 10 bases separated the two germline ends. The CDR3 has 15 amino acids. Germline V gene sequence: CDR1 SGHNT, CDR2 YYREEE (reference sequence). This CDR3 reads CASSSAGNSGNTIYF. Here the CDR3 DNA reads TGTGCCAGCAGCTCGGCAGGCAACTCTGGAAACACCATATATTTT.

This chain joins TRBV18 and TRBJ1-2; D is undetermined. This CDR3 contains 13 residues. Germline CDR1 reads KGHSH; CDR2 reads LQKENI. Deletions cut 6 bases from V and 5 bases from J, with 13 bases between. CDR3: CASSLDSRYGYTF. The CDR3 DNA is TGTGCCAGCTCCCTCGACTCGAGGTATGGCTACACCTTC.

The genes are TRBV7-3 and TRBJ2-3; TRBD2 aligns across 14 bases. CDR3 length equals 17 residues. Trimming at V came to 2 bases and at J to 2 bases, leaving 3 bases not matched to a gene. CDR1 and CDR2 (germline): SGHTA, FQGTGA. The CDR3 loop is CASSLRLAGGPTDTQYF. As DNA, the CDR3 is TGTGCCAGCAGCTTACGACTAGCGGGAGGGCCCACAGATACGCAGTATTTT.

The chain combines TRBV29-1 with TRBJ1-1; D is uncertain. Trimming shortened V by 2 bases and J by 0 bases, and 7 bases separated the two germline ends. The CDR3 runs to 13 residues. Germline loops: CDR1 SQVTM, CDR2 ANQGSEA. The CDR3 DNA reads TGCAGCGTTGAATGGGCCATGAACACTGAAGCTTTCTTT. This codes for CSVEWAMNTEAFF.

The V gene is TRBV7-9, the J gene TRBJ1-2, with a weak D call TRBD1 (6 bases). With 3 bases removed from V and 2 bases from J, the gap between germline ends came to 7 bases. Germline V gene lookup returns CDR1 SEHNR and CDR2 FQNEAQ (reference sequence). This CDR3 spans 13 amino acids. The CDR3 here is CASSFTGNYGYTF. The CDR3 nucleotides read TGTGCCAGCAGCTTCACAGGGAACTATGGCTACACCTTC.

The genes are TRBV11-2 and TRBJ2-1; 13 positions match TRBD2. The CDR3 covers 16 residues. Germline V CDR1 and CDR2: SGHAT, FQNNGV. The trim removed 2 bases at V and 8 bases at J, leaving 6 bases unmatched. The CDR3 nucleotides read TGTGCCAGCAGCTTACGGACTAGCGGGAGCGAGGATGAGCAGTTCTTC. As protein: CASSLRTSGSEDEQFF.

The chain employs TRBV21-1 and TRBJ1-2; the listed D gene, TRBD1, was not tested against the DNA. TRBV21-1 corresponds to a pseudogene. CDR3 length: 14 amino acids. The CDR3 is CASSTGGQGRGYTF. In DNA form, the CDR3 reads TGTGCCAGCAGCACCGGGGGACAGGGGAGAGGCTACACCTTC.

This clone was picked up one time. The rearrangement links TRBV2 to TRBJ2-7, with 13 bases lining up with TRBD2. This CDR3 region has 16 residues. Germline V gene lookup returns CDR1 SNHLY and CDR2 FYNNEI. V shed 2 bases and J 6 bases; nucleotides not matched to a gene: 7. The CDR3 protein is CASSEREGLAGSEQYF. The CDR3 coding sequence is TGTGCCAGCAGTGAAAGGGAGGGACTAGCGGGATCCGAGCAGTACTTC.

The count of this clone is one. The J gene is TRBJ1-4, the V gene TRBV7-9; no firm D call. V was clipped by 5 bases and J by 6 bases, with 16 bases between them. This CDR3 has 15 amino acids. CDR1 and CDR2 from the germline V gene are SEHNR and FQNEAQ (reference sequence). DNA for the CDR3: TGTGCCAGCAGCCCGGGGTTTGGGAACGATGAAAAACTGTTTTTT. The encoded protein is CASSPGFGNDEKLFF. The full variable domain, completed using reference TRBV7-9 and TRBJ1-4, is DTGVSQNPRHKITKRGQNVTFRCDPISEHNRLYWYRQTLGQGPEFLTYFQNEAQLEKSRLLSDRFSAERPKGSFSTLEIQRTEQGDSAMYLCASSPGFGNDEKLFFGSGTQLSVL.

The gene calls are TRBV6-1 and TRBJ1-1; D remains unclear. There are 11 residues in the CDR3. Germline loops: CDR1 MNHNS, CDR2 SASEGT. V shed 7 bases and J shed 7 bases, with 10 bases lying between them. CDR3 in DNA: TGTGCCAGCACTAGGATGAGTGAAGCTTTCTTT. It yields the protein CASTRMSEAFF.

V gene TRBV23-1 combines with J gene TRBJ1-5; D not certain. TRBV23-1 is reported as an ORF; its role is uncertain. The CDR3 is 16 residues long. V dropped 4 bases and J dropped 2 bases, with 15 bases sitting between them. CDR3 loop: CASSLPNPRGNQPQHF. CDR3 nucleotide sequence: TGCGCCAGCAGTCTTCCGAACCCCCGCGGCAATCAGCCCCAGCATTTT.

Here the CDR3 DNA reads TGTGCCTGGAGTCGGACAGGGTACGACGAGCAGTACTTC. Translation: CAWSRTGYDEQYF. This chain links TRBV30 with TRBJ2-7; 8 bases align to TRBD1. V trimming: 2 bases; J trimming: 5 bases; junction bases outside the gene matches: 5. CDR3 length equals 13 residues. Germline V lookup: CDR1 GTSNPN, CDR2 SVGIG (reference sequence).

This clone turned up a few times. Here the CDR3 DNA reads TGTGCCATCAGTGGAGGTGATTCTAGCACAGATACGCAGTATTTT. Translation gives CAISGGDSSTDTQYF. The chain joins TRBV10-3 to TRBJ2-3; D is undetermined. Trimming stripped 4 bases from V and 0 bases from J, with 11 bases between. Looked up from germline, CDR1 is ENHRY and CDR2 is SYGVKD. The length of the CDR3 is 15 residues.

The CDR3 is CASSEEGQGGQLFF. CDR3 nucleotides: TGTGCCAGCAGTGAAGAGGGACAGGGAGGTCAACTGTTTTTT. The chain links TRBV2 to TRBJ1-4; 9 bases are a match to TRBD1. The trim removed 1 base at V and 12 bases at J, leaving 6 bases unmatched. Germline CDR1 and CDR2: SNHLY and FYNNEI. The CDR3 contains 14 residues.

This chain joins TRBV10-2 and TRBJ2-4, with 8 bases lining up with TRBD2. V shed 0 bases and J 2 bases; nucleotides not matched to a gene: 6. This CDR3 has 17 amino acids. Germline values: CDR1 WSHSY, CDR2 SAAADI. CDR3 in amino acids: CASSESGLVVPKNIQYF. The CDR3 DNA is TGCGCCAGCAGTGAGTCGGGACTAGTGGTTCCCAAAAACATTCAGTACTTC.